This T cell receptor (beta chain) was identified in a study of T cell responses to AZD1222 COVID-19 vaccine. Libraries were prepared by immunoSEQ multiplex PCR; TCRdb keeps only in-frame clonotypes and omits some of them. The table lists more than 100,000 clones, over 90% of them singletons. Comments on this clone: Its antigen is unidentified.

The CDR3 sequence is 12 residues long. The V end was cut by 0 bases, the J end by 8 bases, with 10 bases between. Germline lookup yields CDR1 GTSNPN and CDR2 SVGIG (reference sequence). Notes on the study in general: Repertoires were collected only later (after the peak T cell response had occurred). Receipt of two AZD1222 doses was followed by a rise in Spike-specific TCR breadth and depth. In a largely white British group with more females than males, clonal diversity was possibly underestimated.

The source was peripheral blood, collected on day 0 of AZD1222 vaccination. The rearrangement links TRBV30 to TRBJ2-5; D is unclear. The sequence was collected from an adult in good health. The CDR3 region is CAWSVMRDTQYF. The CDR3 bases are TGTGCCTGGAGTGTAATGCGTGATACCCAGTACTTC.